This paragraph reports one T cell receptor (beta chain). The antigen is not known. The CDR3 loop spans 15 amino acids. Looked up from germline, CDR1 is SGHAT and CDR2 is FQNNGV. V dropped 1 base and J dropped 1 base, with 10 bases sitting between them. The sample is drawn from a study of T cell responses to AZD1222 COVID-19 vaccine. General observations from the study: Only a handful of individuals given AZD1222 were seropositive at baseline. Variant regions that are unmutated are reportedly the target of nearly half of spike-specific TCRs. Recipients of two AZD1222 doses showed rising Spike-specific TCR breadth and depth.

Data came from immunoSEQ multiplex PCR; TCRdb stores just in-frame clones and leaves some out. This sample carries 170,000 or so clones, 85% to 95% of them seen once, and the ten largest clones take about 1%. The genes are TRBV11-2 and TRBJ2-5, with D unclear. Sequencing used peripheral blood, obtained on day 0 of AZD1222 vaccination. The TCR comes from an adult in good health. CDR3 sequence reads: CASSLGAGIQETQYF. The DNA for the CDR3 is TGTGCCAGCAGCTTAGGGGCAGGCATCCAAGAGACCCAGTACTTC.